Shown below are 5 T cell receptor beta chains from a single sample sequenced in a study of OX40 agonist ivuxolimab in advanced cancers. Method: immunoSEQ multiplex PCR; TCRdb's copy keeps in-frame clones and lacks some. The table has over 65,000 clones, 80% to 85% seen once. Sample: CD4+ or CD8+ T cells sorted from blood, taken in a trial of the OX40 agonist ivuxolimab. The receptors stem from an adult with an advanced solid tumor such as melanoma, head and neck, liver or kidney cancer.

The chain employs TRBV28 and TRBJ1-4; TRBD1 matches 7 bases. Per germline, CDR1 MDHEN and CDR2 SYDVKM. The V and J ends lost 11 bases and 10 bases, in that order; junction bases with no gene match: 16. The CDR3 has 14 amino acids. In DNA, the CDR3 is TGTGCCGCGAACGGAGGGACAGCCGAGAGAAAACTGTTTTTT. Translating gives CAANGGTAERKLFF.

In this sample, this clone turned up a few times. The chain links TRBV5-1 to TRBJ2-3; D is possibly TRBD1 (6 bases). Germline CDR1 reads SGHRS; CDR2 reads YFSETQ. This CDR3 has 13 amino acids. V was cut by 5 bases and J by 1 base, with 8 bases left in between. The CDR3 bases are TGCGCCAGCAGTCGACAGGGCACAGATACGCAGTATTTT. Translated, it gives CASSRQGTDTQYF.

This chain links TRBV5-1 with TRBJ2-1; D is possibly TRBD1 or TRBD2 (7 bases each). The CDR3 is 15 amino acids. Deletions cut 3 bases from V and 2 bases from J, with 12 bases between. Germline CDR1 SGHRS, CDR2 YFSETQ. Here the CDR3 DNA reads TGCGCCAGCAGCTCAGGGGGAGGGCCCTACAATGAGCAGTTCTTC. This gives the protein CASSSGGGPYNEQFF. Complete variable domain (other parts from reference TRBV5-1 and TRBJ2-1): KAGVTQTPRYLIKTRGQQVTLSCSPISGHRSVSWYQQTPGQGLQFLFEYFSETQRNKGNFPGRFSGRQFSNSRSEMNVSTLELGDSALYLCASSSGGGPYNEQFFGPGTRLTVL.

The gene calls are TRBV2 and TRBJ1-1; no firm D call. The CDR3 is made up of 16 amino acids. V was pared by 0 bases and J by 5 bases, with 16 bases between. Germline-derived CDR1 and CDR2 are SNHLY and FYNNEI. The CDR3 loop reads CASSEALPASETEAFF. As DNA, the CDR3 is TGTGCCAGCAGTGAAGCGCTTCCGGCAAGTGAAACTGAAGCTTTCTTT.

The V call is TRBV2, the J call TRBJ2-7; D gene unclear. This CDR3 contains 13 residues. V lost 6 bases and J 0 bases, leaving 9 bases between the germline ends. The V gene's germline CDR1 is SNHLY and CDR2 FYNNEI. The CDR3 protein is CASRDGFSYEQYF. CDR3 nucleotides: TGTGCCAGCAGAGACGGGTTCTCCTACGAGCAGTACTTC.